What follows describes a single TCR beta chain. The target antigen is unknown. TCRdb analysed the reads with MiXCR anew, one entry per CDR3 protein. The sample holds 450,000 to 600,000 distinct CDR3 sequences, under 55% seen once. This sample was included in a study of T cell repertoires in cytomegalovirus infection. Turning to the study itself: Well-studied HLA-B-restricted epitopes and recently identified HLA-C-restricted epitopes of CMV were both used in the study. Public signatures in TCR beta pointed to CMV infection and matching HLA type.

Trimming stripped 4 bases from V and 2 bases from J, with 5 bases between. CDR1 and CDR2 (germline): LNHNV, YYDKDF (reference sequence). CDR3 length: 12 amino acids. This clonotype was obtained from a human donor in good health (CMV status not recorded). Some clones in this sample may be carry-over from other donors' samples. The V gene is TRBV15, the J gene TRBJ2-5; D remains unclear. Sample: cultured PBMCs, taken from culture after CMV antigen stimulation. CDR3 nucleotides: TGTGCCACCAGCACGATACAAGAGACCCAGTACTTC. Residues: CATSTIQETQYF.